This TCR beta chain stems from a study of glioma-infiltrating T cells. Study results and limitations: CDR3 overlap between tissue and blood was very small. Tissue-blood divergence was below expectation in non-neoplastic patients, above in gliomas.

As for this clonotype: Its antigen is as yet unknown.

This CDR3 contains 12 residues. TCR alpha and beta CDR3 regions were amplified from RNA using iRepertoire nested multiplex PCR. One-step reverse transcription and amplification started from around 100-400 ng of tissue mRNA or PBMC total RNA. TCRdb called the multiplex PCR reads again in MiXCR, with one record for every CDR3 protein. The table lists about 130,000 distinct CDR3 sequences, roughly a quarter of them singletons. Sample: glioma tissue, nonneoplastic brain tissue, or PBMCs (not recorded which). This sequence was found in a human donor with low-grade glioma or glioblastoma, undergoing nonglioma brain surgery, or in good health (not recorded which). The chain combines TRBV12-3 or TRBV12-4 with TRBJ1-1; 9 bases line up with TRBD1. CDR3 protein: CAGGTGYTEAFF. The CDR3 bases are TGTGCAGGGGGGACAGGGTACACTGAAGCTTTCTTT.